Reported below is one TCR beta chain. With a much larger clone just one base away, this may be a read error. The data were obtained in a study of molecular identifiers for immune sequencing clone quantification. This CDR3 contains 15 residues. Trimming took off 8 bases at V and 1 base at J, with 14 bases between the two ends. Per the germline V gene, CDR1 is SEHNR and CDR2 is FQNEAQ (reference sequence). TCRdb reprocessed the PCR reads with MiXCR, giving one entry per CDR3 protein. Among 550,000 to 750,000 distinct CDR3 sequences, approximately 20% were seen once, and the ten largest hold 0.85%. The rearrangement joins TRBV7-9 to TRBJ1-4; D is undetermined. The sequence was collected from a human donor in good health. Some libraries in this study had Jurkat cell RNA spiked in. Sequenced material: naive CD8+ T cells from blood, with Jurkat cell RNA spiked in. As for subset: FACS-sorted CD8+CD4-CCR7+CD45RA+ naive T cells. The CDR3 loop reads CASGPRLETNEKLFF. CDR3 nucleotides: TGTGCCAGCGGCCCCCGACTCGAAACTAATGAAAAACTGTTTTTT.